This section outlines one T cell receptor (beta chain) sequence together with its context. The table came from immunoSEQ multiplex PCR; TCRdb's copy has only in-frame clones and leaves some out. The sample lists roughly 140,000 clones, 87% seen once, with roughly 10% in the top ten. This specimen belongs to a study of blood T cell repertoires in COVID-19. Overall study: The United States, Italy and Spain were the sources of the acute and convalescent COVID-19 samples.

The CDR3 loop spans 14 amino acids. Unmatched junction bases numbered 5, after V lost 3 bases and J lost 6 bases. Germline V gives CDR1 MGHRA, CDR2 YSYEKL. The receptor's source is a man in his 60s who had recovered from COVID-19. Sequenced sample: PBMCs or T cells enriched from blood (not recorded which). The chain links TRBV4-1 to TRBJ1-5; 7 bases fit TRBD1. This CDR3 reads CASSQRQGSQPQHF. CDR3 bases: TGCGCCAGCAGCCAGAGACAGGGAAGTCAGCCCCAGCATTTT.